This passage covers 5 T cell receptor beta chains from one sample sequenced in a study of T cell repertoires in cytomegalovirus infection. Their antigen targets remain unknown. TCRdb called the reads again in MiXCR, with one record for every CDR3 protein. The sample has 550,000 to 700,000 distinct CDR3 sequences; approximately 40% are singletons. The sequenced sample was cultured PBMCs, obtained from culture after CMV antigen stimulation. All receptors come from a human donor in good health (CMV status not recorded). Some clones in this sample may be carry-over from other donors' samples.

There are a few counts of this clonotype. This chain links TRBV7-2 with TRBJ2-3; D is unclear. Germline-derived CDR1 and CDR2 are SGHTA and FQGNSA. The CDR3 covers 15 residues. V was trimmed by 6 bases and J by 0 bases, leaving 13 bases between them. CDR3 bases: TGTGCCAGCAGACCTGACCGGTCTAGCACAGATACGCAGTATTTT. Protein product: CASRPDRSSTDTQYF.

The chain uses TRBV7-2 and TRBJ2-7; 8 nucleotides line up with TRBD2. The CDR3 runs 14 residues. Germline CDR1 reads SGHTA; CDR2 reads FQGNSA. The J segment lost 5 bases and the V segment lost 1 base, leaving 4 bases of the junction unmatched. DNA for the CDR3: TGTGCCAGCAGCTTAGGGCGGGAGGTGGACGAGCAGTACTTC. It codes for CASSLGREVDEQYF.

A few counts support this clonotype. The chain carries TRBV15 and TRBJ2-5; perhaps TRBD2 as D (6 bases). Germline assignment: CDR1 LNHNV and CDR2 YYDKDF (reference sequence). The CDR3 has 15 amino acids. Trimming cost V 2 bases and J 5 bases, with 15 bases left between them. The CDR3 protein is CATSRSPGEWETQYF. The CDR3 DNA follows: TGTGCCACCAGCAGATCCCCGGGGGAGTGGGAGACCCAGTACTTC.

The chain links TRBV18 to TRBJ2-1; D may be TRBD1 (5 bases). Trimming removed 9 bases from V and 2 bases from J, with 8 bases in between. The CDR3 totals 12 residues. CDR1 KGHSH and CDR2 LQKENI come from the germline V gene. The chain's CDR3 is CASCRAYNEQFF. CDR3 DNA: TGTGCCAGTTGCAGGGCCTACAATGAGCAGTTCTTC.

The gene calls are TRBV7-6 and TRBJ1-5, with 8 bases lining up with TRBD1. CDR1 is SGHVS and CDR2 is FNYEAQ in the germline V gene. The CDR3 runs 15 residues. Trimming took 0 bases from V and 7 from J; bases not matched to a gene: 5. CDR3 protein: CASSLAPGGGQPQHF. CDR3 nucleotides: TGTGCCAGCAGCTTAGCTCCAGGGGGCGGACAGCCCCAGCATTTT. Full variable domain (rest looked up from reference TRBV7-6 and TRBJ1-5): GAGVSQSPRYKVTKRGQDVALRCDPISGHVSLYWYRQALGQGPEFLTYFNYEAQQDKSGLPNDRFSAERPEGSISTLTIQRTEQRDSAMYRCASSLAPGGGQPQHFGDGTRLSIL.